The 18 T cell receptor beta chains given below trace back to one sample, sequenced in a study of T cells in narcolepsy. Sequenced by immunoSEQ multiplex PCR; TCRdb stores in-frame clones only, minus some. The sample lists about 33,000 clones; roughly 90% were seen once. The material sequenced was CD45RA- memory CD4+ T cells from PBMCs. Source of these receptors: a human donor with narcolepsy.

CDR3 sequence (DNA): TGCGCCAGCAAAGGAGGGACAGGGGGCTATGGCTACACCTTC. This translates into CASKGGTGGYGYTF. The chain combines TRBV5-1 with TRBJ1-2; 11 bases agree with TRBD1. This CDR3 contains 14 residues. Germline CDR1 reads SGHRS; CDR2 reads YFSETQ. The V segment lost 6 bases and the J segment 4 bases; nucleotides outside the gene matches: 5.

The CDR3 protein is CSVVGQGFTDTQYF. In DNA, the CDR3 is TGCAGCGTTGTTGGACAGGGGTTCACAGATACGCAGTATTTT. The rearrangement joins TRBV29-1 to TRBJ2-3; 9 positions match TRBD1. The J segment lost 2 bases and the V segment lost 4 bases, leaving 4 bases of the junction unmatched. The length of the CDR3 is 14 residues. Germline V gene lookup returns CDR1 SQVTM and CDR2 ANQGSEA.

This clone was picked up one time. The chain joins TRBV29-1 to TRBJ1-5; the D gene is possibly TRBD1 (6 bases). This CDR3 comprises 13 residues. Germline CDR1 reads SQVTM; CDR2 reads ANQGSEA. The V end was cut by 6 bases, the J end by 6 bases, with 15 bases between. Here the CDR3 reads CSVLTGSGQPQHF. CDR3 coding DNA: TGCAGCGTACTTACAGGGTCGGGTCAGCCCCAGCATTTT.

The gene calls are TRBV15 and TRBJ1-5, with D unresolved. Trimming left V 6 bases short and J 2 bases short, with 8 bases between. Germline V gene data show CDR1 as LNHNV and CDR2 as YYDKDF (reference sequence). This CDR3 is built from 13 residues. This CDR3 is CATSSARNQPQHF. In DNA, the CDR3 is TGTGCCACCAGTAGTGCCCGCAATCAGCCCCAGCATTTT.

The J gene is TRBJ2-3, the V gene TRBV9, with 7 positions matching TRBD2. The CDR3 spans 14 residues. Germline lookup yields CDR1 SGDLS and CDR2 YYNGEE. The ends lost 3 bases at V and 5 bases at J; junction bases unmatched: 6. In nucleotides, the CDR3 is TGTGCCAGCAGCGGTGGGGGGGAGGTAGATACGCAGTATTTT. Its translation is CASSGGGEVDTQYF.

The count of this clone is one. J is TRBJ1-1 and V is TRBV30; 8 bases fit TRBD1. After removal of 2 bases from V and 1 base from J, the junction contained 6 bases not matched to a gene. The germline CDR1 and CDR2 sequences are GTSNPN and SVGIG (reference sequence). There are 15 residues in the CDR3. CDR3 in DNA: TGTGCCTGGAGTATTTTACAGGGGGGGAACACTGAAGCTTTCTTT. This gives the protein CAWSILQGGNTEAFF. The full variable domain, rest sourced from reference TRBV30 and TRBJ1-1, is SQTIHQWPATLVQPVGSPLSLECTVEGTSNPNLYWYRQAAGRGLQLLFYSVGIGQISSEVPQNLSASRPQDRQFILSSKKLLLSDSGFYLCAWSILQGGNTEAFFGQGTRLTVV.

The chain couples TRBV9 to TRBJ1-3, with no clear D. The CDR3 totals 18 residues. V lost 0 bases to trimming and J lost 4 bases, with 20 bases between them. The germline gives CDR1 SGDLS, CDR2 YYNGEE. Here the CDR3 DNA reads TGTGCCAGCAGCGTAGAATTCGAGGCGGGAACCGCGGGAAACACCATATATTTT. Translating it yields CASSVEFEAGTAGNTIYF.

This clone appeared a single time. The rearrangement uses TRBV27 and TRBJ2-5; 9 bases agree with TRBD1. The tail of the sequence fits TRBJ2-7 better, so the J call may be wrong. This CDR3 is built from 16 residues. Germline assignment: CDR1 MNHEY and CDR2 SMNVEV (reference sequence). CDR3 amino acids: CASSSLGGQGKDEQYF. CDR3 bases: TGTGCCAGCAGTAGTTTAGGCGGACAGGGGAAGGACGAGCAGTACTTC.

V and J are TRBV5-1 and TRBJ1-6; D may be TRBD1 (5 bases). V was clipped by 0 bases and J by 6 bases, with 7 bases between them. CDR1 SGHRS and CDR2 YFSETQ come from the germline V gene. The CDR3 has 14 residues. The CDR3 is CASSLEGSNSPLHF. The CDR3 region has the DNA TGCGCCAGCAGCTTGGAGGGGTCTAATTCACCCCTCCACTTT.

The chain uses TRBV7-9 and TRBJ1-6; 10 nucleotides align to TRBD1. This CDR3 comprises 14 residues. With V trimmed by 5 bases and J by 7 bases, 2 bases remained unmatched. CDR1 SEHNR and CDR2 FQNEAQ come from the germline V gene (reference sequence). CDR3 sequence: CASSKGQGNSPLHF. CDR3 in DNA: TGTGCCAGCAGCAAGGGACAGGGGAATTCACCCCTCCACTTT.

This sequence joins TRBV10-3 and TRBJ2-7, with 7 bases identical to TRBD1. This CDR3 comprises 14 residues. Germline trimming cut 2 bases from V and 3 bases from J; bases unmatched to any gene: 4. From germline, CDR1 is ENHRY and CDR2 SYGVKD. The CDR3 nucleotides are TGTGCCATCAGTGAGAGACAGGGAATCTACGAGCAGTACTTC. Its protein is CAISERQGIYEQYF.

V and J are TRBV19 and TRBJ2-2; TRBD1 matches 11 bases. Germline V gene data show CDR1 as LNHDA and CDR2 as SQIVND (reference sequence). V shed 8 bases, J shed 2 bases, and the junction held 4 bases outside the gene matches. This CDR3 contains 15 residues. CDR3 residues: CASQGQGANTGELFF. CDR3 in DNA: TGTGCCAGTCAAGGACAGGGGGCCAACACCGGGGAGCTGTTTTTT.

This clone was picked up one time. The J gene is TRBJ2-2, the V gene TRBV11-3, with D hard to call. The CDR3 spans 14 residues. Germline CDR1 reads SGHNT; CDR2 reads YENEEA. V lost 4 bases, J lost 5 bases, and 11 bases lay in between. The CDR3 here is CASSSGSKTGELFF. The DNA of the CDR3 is TGTGCCAGCAGCTCAGGCAGTAAGACCGGGGAGCTGTTTTTT.

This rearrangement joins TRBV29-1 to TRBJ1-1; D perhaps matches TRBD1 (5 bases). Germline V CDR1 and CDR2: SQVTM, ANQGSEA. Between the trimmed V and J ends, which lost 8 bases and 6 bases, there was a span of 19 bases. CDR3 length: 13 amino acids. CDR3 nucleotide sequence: TGCAGCTCCGAAGGACGCGGAGGGGCTGAAGCTTTCTTT. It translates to CSSEGRGGAEAFF.

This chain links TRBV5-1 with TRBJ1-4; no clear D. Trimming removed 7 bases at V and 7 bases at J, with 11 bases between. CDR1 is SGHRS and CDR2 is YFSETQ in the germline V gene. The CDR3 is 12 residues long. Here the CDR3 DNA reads TGCGCCAGCGCGAGAGAAGGTGAAAAACTGTTTTTT. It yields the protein CASAREGEKLFF.

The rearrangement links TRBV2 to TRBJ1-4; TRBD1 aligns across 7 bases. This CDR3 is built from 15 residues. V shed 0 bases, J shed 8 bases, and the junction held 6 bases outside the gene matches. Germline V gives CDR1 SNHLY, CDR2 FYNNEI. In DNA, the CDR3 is TGTGCCAGCAGTGAAGCGACAGGGACCGGAGAAAAACTGTTTTTT. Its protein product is CASSEATGTGEKLFF. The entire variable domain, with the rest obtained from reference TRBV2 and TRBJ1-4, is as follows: EPEVTQTPSHQVTQMGQEVILRCVPISNHLYFYWYRQILGQKVEFLVSFYNNEISEKSEIFDDQFSVERPDGSNFTLKIRSTKLEDSAMYFCASSEATGTGEKLFFGSGTQLSVL.

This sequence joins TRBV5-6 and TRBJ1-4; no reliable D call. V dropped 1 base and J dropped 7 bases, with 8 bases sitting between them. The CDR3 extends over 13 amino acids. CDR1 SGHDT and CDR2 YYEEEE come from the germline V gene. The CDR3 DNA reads TGTGCCAGCAGCTTGTTGTACCCTGAAAAACTGTTTTTT. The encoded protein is CASSLLYPEKLFF. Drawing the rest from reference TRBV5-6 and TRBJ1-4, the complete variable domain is DAGVTQSPTHLIKTRGQQVTLRCSPKSGHDTVSWYQQALGQGPQFIFQYYEEEERQRGNFPDRFSGHQFPNYSSELNVNALLLGDSALYLCASSLLYPEKLFFGSGTQLSVL.

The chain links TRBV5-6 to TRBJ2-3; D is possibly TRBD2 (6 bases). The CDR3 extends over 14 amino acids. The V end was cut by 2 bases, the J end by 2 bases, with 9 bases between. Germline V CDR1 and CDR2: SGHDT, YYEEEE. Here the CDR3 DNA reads TGTGCCAGCAGCTTCGGGGGTTCCACAGATACGCAGTATTTT. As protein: CASSFGGSTDTQYF.